The 29 T cell receptor beta chains below were found in one sample sequenced in a study of identical twins. TCRdb re-called the 5' RACE reads through MiXCR, storing one row per CDR3 protein. The data show 500,000 to 650,000 distinct CDR3 sequences, approximately 20% seen once. These records were also assigned to another study, of yellow fever vaccine responses in identical twins.

The material sequenced was CD4+ T cells sorted from blood. These receptors were collected from a woman between 18 and 29 years old in good health.

The genes are TRBV7-9 and TRBJ2-1; TRBD2 is a possible D gene (5 bases). The CDR3 runs to 12 residues. Germline values: CDR1 SEHNR, CDR2 FQNEAQ (reference sequence). Trimming pared 5 bases from V and 7 bases from J, leaving 9 bases between. CDR3 in DNA: TGTGCCAGCAGCGCCCGGGAAAATGAGCAGTTCTTC. Residues: CASSARENEQFF.

The chain is built from TRBV5-1 and TRBJ1-1; D unresolved. The V end was cut by 2 bases, the J end by 1 base, with 9 bases between. Germline CDR1 is SGHRS and CDR2 is YFSETQ. The CDR3 is 14 amino acids. CDR3 coding DNA: TGCGCCAGCAGCTTCCTGGGAGAGAACACTGAAGCTTTCTTT. Its translation: CASSFLGENTEAFF.

The gene calls are TRBV7-6 and TRBJ1-2, with TRBD1 as a possible D gene (5 bases). V was pared by 0 bases and J by 8 bases, with 10 bases between. Germline CDR1 is SGHVS and CDR2 is FNYEAQ. The CDR3 loop spans 13 amino acids. The CDR3 bases are TGTGCCAGCAGCTTAGCGGGGGGATTCGGCTACACCTTC. The encoded protein is CASSLAGGFGYTF.

In this sample, this clonotype turned up many times. This rearrangement joins TRBV18 to TRBJ2-2; D is undetermined. Germline V lookup: CDR1 KGHSH, CDR2 LQKENI. CDR3 length: 13 residues. V lost 8 bases to trimming and J lost 5 bases, with 12 bases between them. The CDR3 DNA follows: TGTGCCAGCAGTCCCCCCGGGACCGGGGAGCTGTTTTTT. Protein: CASSPPGTGELFF.

As for this clonotype: The junction and the germline gene differ at one end; a read error may be behind it. The J gene is TRBJ2-3, the V gene TRBV25-1, with D perhaps TRBD2 (6 bases). The CDR3 runs to 16 residues. Per germline, CDR1 MGHDK and CDR2 SYGVNS. The CDR3 DNA sequence: TGTGCCATCAGTCCGTCCGGGACTGTCTTTTTTGGTACGCAGTATTTT. This encodes CAISPSGTVFFGTQYF.

In DNA, the CDR3 is TGTGCTAGTGGTTCGACAGGGAGCACTGAAGCTTTCTTT. It is translated as CASGSTGSTEAFF. The chain joins TRBV12-5 to TRBJ1-1; TRBD1 matches at 7 bases. V shed 4 bases and J 4 bases; nucleotides not matched to a gene: 3. Per the germline V gene, CDR1 is LGHNT and CDR2 is FRNRAP. This CDR3 contains 13 residues.

The chain links TRBV12-3 or TRBV12-4 to TRBJ2-1, with a possible D match to TRBD2 (5 bases). Trimming took 3 bases from V and 6 from J, leaving 9 bases between them. This CDR3 is 13 amino acids long. This CDR3 is CASSFRGFNEQFF. The CDR3 DNA reads TGTGCCAGCAGTTTCAGAGGGTTCAATGAGCAGTTCTTC.

V and J are TRBV29-1 and TRBJ1-1, with D perhaps matching TRBD1 (5 bases). V lost 2 bases, J lost 7 bases, and 11 bases lay in between. Germline V CDR1 and CDR2: SQVTM, ANQGSEA. This CDR3 contains 12 residues. CDR3 in DNA: TGCAGCGTTGAACGGCAGGGTGGTGAAGCTTTCTTT. Amino acids: CSVERQGGEAFF.

This clonotype was found a few times. CDR3 bases: TGCGCCAGCAGCCTCCAGCCTCGACAGGGTGTAAGTCCCGGGGAGCTGTTTTTT. This translates into CASSLQPRQGVSPGELFF. The rearrangement joins TRBV5-1 to TRBJ2-2; 7 bases fit TRBD1. Per germline, CDR1 SGHRS and CDR2 YFSETQ. Unmatched junction bases numbered 18, after V lost 4 bases and J lost 6 bases. This CDR3 contains 18 residues.

This clonotype was counted only a few times. The chain employs TRBV5-8 and TRBJ2-5; no definite D call. Per germline, CDR1 SGHTS and CDR2 YDEGEE. V was pared by 0 bases and J by 0 bases, with 6 bases between. The CDR3 has 14 residues. The CDR3 is CASSLDRNQETQYF. CDR3 nucleotide sequence: TGTGCCAGCAGCTTGGACAGAAACCAAGAGACCCAGTACTTC.

The chain carries TRBV20-1 and TRBJ2-7; TRBD2 matches at 7 bases. J was trimmed by 5 bases and V by 0 bases; bases with no gene match: 10. From germline, CDR1 is DFQATT and CDR2 SNEGSKA (reference sequence). The CDR3 runs 15 residues. The CDR3 DNA is TGCAGTGCTAGAGATTTGGCGGGAGCATCCAACGAGCAGTACTTC. This codes for CSARDLAGASNEQYF.

The chain has TRBV20-1 and TRBJ2-7, with TRBD1 matching 11 bases. In germline, CDR1 is DFQATT, CDR2 SNEGSKA (reference sequence). The J segment lost 4 bases and the V segment lost 4 bases, leaving 9 bases of the junction unmatched. The CDR3 extends over 15 amino acids. The CDR3 bases are TGCAGTGCTATCCCGGACAGGGGGCCGGGGTACGAGCAGTACGTC. Translation: CSAIPDRGPGYEQYV.

The gene calls are TRBV10-3 and TRBJ2-1; no firm D call. In germline, CDR1 is ENHRY, CDR2 SYGVKD. This CDR3 has 14 residues. V was clipped by 3 bases and J by 4 bases, with 10 bases between them. As DNA, the CDR3 is TGTGCCATCAGTGACTTTGAGAAGTACAATGAGCAGTTCTTC. Translated, it gives CAISDFEKYNEQFF.

This clonotype showed up just a few times. The rearrangement joins TRBV12-3 or TRBV12-4 to TRBJ2-7; D perhaps matches TRBD1 (5 bases). This CDR3 has 14 amino acids. V was clipped by 5 bases and J by 1 base, with 12 bases between them. CDR3 region: CASSLTAKSYEQYF. In DNA form, the CDR3 reads TGTGCCAGCAGTCTGACAGCGAAATCCTACGAGCAGTACTTC.

This clonotype was found a few times. This chain uses TRBV5-5 with TRBJ1-4, with 8 nucleotides matching TRBD1. The length of the CDR3 is 14 residues. Trimming removed 4 bases from V and 5 bases from J; junction bases left unmatched: 4. Germline V gives CDR1 SGHKS, CDR2 YYEKEE (reference sequence). CDR3 amino acids: CASSPWTGNEKLFF. The CDR3, as DNA: TGTGCCAGCAGCCCATGGACAGGGAATGAAAAACTGTTTTTT.

This chain connects TRBV20-1 to TRBJ2-1; 9 positions agree with TRBD1. Germline V gene data show CDR1 as DFQATT and CDR2 as SNEGSKA (reference sequence). V lost 3 bases to trimming and J lost 7 bases; unmatched junction nucleotides: 10. CDR3 length: 15 amino acids. The CDR3 DNA reads TGCAGTGCTAGTCGGGGGACAGGGAGTAGGAATGAGCAGTTCTTC. Translating it yields CSASRGTGSRNEQFF.

V gene TRBV25-1 combines with J gene TRBJ1-1; D uncertain. The germline V and J ends were trimmed by 4 bases and 3 bases, with 9 bases remaining between them. This CDR3 spans 13 amino acids. The germline CDR1 and CDR2 sequences are MGHDK and SYGVNS. The CDR3 sequence is CASSGVGDTEAFF. The CDR3 DNA reads TGTGCCAGCAGTGGAGTTGGCGACACTGAAGCTTTCTTT.

V gene TRBV12-5 combines with J gene TRBJ2-1, with 7 bases lining up with TRBD2. Germline V gives CDR1 LGHNT, CDR2 FRNRAP. The CDR3 length is 17 residues. The V segment lost 2 bases and the J segment 2 bases; nucleotides outside the gene matches: 9. In nucleotides, the CDR3 is TGTGCTAGTGGTTTGTCCTCTAGCGGAGCACCCTACAATGAGCAGTTCTTC. Encoded protein: CASGLSSSGAPYNEQFF.

V usage is TRBV12-3 or TRBV12-4 and J usage is TRBJ2-7, with D perhaps being TRBD1 or TRBD2 (5 bases each). The CDR3 extends over 14 amino acids. V gave up 1 base and J gave up 5 bases, with 12 bases separating them. CDR3 sequence (DNA): TGTGCCAGCAGTTTAGGGGGCCGGGGCCACGAGCAGTACGTC. As protein: CASSLGGRGHEQYV.

The table lists this clonotype with a few counts. The chain combines TRBV15 with TRBJ2-3; tentative D call: TRBD2 (6 bases). The CDR3 has 16 amino acids. Trimming cost V 0 bases and J 2 bases, with 12 bases left between them. The germline gives CDR1 LNHNV, CDR2 YYDKDF (reference sequence). CDR3 residues: CATSRDAAGITDTQYF. The CDR3 nucleotides read TGTGCCACCAGCAGAGATGCGGCGGGGATCACAGATACGCAGTATTTT.

V and J are TRBV14 and TRBJ1-2; weak D call: TRBD1 (6 bases). This CDR3 region has 17 residues. Germline-derived CDR1 and CDR2 are SGHDN and FVKESK. V lost 5 bases, J lost 3 bases, and 22 bases lay in between. The CDR3 reads CASSSLRERRGYYGYTF. Here the CDR3 DNA reads TGTGCCAGCAGCTCCCTTCGGGAACGGAGGGGGTACTATGGCTACACCTTC.

This chain uses TRBV13 with TRBJ1-1, with 9 bases identical to TRBD1. V shed 6 bases and J 5 bases; nucleotides not matched to a gene: 10. CDR1 and CDR2 (germline): PRHDT, FYEKMQ (reference sequence). This CDR3 is built from 15 residues. In nucleotides, the CDR3 is TGTGCCAGCAGATCTAGGGAACAGGGGGCAACTGAAGCTTTCTTT. Encoded protein: CASRSREQGATEAFF.

CDR3 in amino acids: CASSFPGLAGRETQYF. In DNA, the CDR3 is TGTGCCAGCAGCTTTCCGGGACTAGCGGGTAGAGAGACCCAGTACTTC. This chain uses TRBV7-9 with TRBJ2-5; 12 bases match TRBD2. This CDR3 region has 16 residues. Germline V lookup: CDR1 SEHNR, CDR2 FQNEAQ (reference sequence). The trim removed 3 bases at V and 4 bases at J, leaving 6 bases unmatched.

In its sample, this clonotype was seen once. The V call is TRBV7-9, the J call TRBJ2-2; D unresolved. The CDR3 is 15 residues long. Per germline, CDR1 SEHNR and CDR2 FQNEAQ (reference sequence). V was shortened by 0 bases and J by 4 bases, with 9 bases between the two germline ends. CDR3 sequence: CASSLAATSTGELFF. CDR3 in DNA: TGTGCCAGCAGCTTAGCCGCGACAAGCACCGGGGAGCTGTTTTTT.

The J gene is TRBJ2-4, the V gene TRBV2, with 10 bases lining up with TRBD1. CDR3 length: 16 residues. V gave up 4 bases and J gave up 0 bases; unmatched junction bases: 3. CDR1 is SNHLY and CDR2 is FYNNEI in the germline V gene. The CDR3 region is CASSGDRGLAKNIQYF. The DNA for the CDR3 is TGTGCCAGCAGTGGGGACAGGGGACTAGCCAAAAACATTCAGTACTTC.

The V gene is TRBV12-1, the J gene TRBJ1-6. TRBV12-1 represents a pseudogene. This CDR3 is 17 amino acids long. Here the CDR3 reads CAMGLGVLCSYNSPLHF. The DNA of the CDR3 is TGTGCCATGGGCTTGGGGGTCCTCTGCTCCTATAATTCACCCCTCCACTTT.

The rearrangement joins TRBV24-1 to TRBJ2-5; TRBD2 agrees at 10 bases. The CDR3 extends over 15 amino acids. CDR1 is KGHDR, CDR2 SFDVKD, per germline. The J segment lost 4 bases and the V segment lost 7 bases, leaving 8 bases of the junction unmatched. Here the CDR3 reads CATSPGVAGGETQYF. The CDR3 DNA reads TGTGCCACCAGCCCGGGGGTAGCGGGGGGAGAGACCCAGTACTTC.

The chain employs TRBV7-9 and TRBJ2-1; D might be TRBD2 (6 bases). The germline V gene encodes CDR1 SEHNR and CDR2 FQNEAQ (reference sequence). This CDR3 comprises 17 residues. V lost 2 bases and J 3 bases, leaving 17 bases between the germline ends. The CDR3 loop reads CASSLFSGVSGYNEQFF. The CDR3 nucleotides read TGTGCCAGCAGCTTATTTTCCGGAGTTAGCGGCTACAATGAGCAGTTCTTC.

There are a few counts of this clonotype. V usage is TRBV5-4 and J usage is TRBJ1-1, with 7 bases identical to TRBD1. The germline CDR1 and CDR2 sequences are SGHNT and YYREEE (reference sequence). CDR3 length: 14 residues. J lost 8 bases, V lost 1 base, and 8 bases had no gene match. The CDR3 DNA sequence: TGTGCCAGCAGCTTGTATAGGGACAGCTCGGAAGCTTTCTTT. It encodes CASSLYRDSSEAFF.